This TCR beta chain was sequenced in a study of blood T cell repertoires in COVID-19. TCRdb's table, derived via immunoSEQ multiplex PCR, lists solely in-frame clones and lacks some. The data contain around 100,000 clones, under 75% of them singletons. The CDR3 is 15 amino acids. The germline V gene has CDR1 SSHAT and CDR2 FNYEAQ (reference sequence). The V end lost 5 bases, the J end lost 3 bases, and 13 bases lay between the germline ends. This clone was counted a single time. V and J are TRBV7-7 and TRBJ2-2, with a possible D match to TRBD2 (6 bases). Sequenced: peripheral blood. The clonotype originates from a man older than 75 with acute or convalescent COVID-19. CDR3 loop: CASSARREDTGELFF. The CDR3 nucleotides read TGTGCCAGCAGCGCTCGGAGGGAGGACACCGGGGAGCTGTTTTTT.